Listed here are 30 T cell receptor beta chains from one sample, sequenced in a study of cytomegalovirus exposure and HLA in healthy donors. Sequenced by immunoSEQ multiplex PCR; TCRdb stores in-frame clones only, minus some. The data hold 250,000 to 350,000 clones, with around 89% observed a single time. Sequencing input: PBMCs. These receptors came from a woman aged 18-29 years in good health and CMV-seronegative.

The chain has TRBV7-9 and TRBJ2-7; D is perhaps TRBD1 (5 bases). The germline CDR1 and CDR2 sequences are SEHNR and FQNEAQ (reference sequence). Trimming removed 4 bases at V and 0 bases at J, with 16 bases between. CDR3 length: 16 amino acids. CDR3 protein: CASSSRRDRNSYEQYF. The DNA for the CDR3 is TGTGCCAGCAGCTCCCGCAGGGATAGGAACTCCTACGAGCAGTACTTC.

The chain recombines TRBV9 with TRBJ2-2; TRBD2 aligns across 8 bases. Losses at the gene ends were 4 bases for V and 6 bases for J; bases not matched to a gene: 11. CDR3 length: 16 amino acids. Germline V gives CDR1 SGDLS, CDR2 YYNGEE. CDR3 region: CASSPPGGRGAGELFF. The CDR3 region has the DNA TGTGCCAGCAGCCCACCGGGGGGGAGGGGCGCCGGGGAGCTGTTTTTT.

The chain recombines TRBV2 with TRBJ2-2; TRBD1 matches at 7 bases. Trimming at V came to 8 bases and at J to 2 bases, leaving 2 bases not matched to a gene. The germline gives CDR1 SNHLY, CDR2 FYNNEI. There are 13 residues in the CDR3. The CDR3 is CASDRANTGELFF. CDR3 DNA sequence: TGTGCCAGCGACAGGGCTAACACCGGGGAGCTGTTTTTT.

The gene calls are TRBV4-1 and TRBJ2-1, with D possibly being TRBD1 (6 bases). Trimming left V 3 bases short and J 1 base short, with 13 bases between. Germline V lookup: CDR1 MGHRA, CDR2 YSYEKL. The CDR3 sequence is 16 residues long. For the CDR3, the DNA is TGCGCCAGCAGCCACTCCAGGGGCGCATCCTACAATGAGCAGTTCTTC. Its protein product is CASSHSRGASYNEQFF.

V usage is TRBV9 and J usage is TRBJ2-7, with D hard to call. V lost 0 bases, J lost 5 bases, and 9 bases lay in between. Germline-derived CDR1 and CDR2 are SGDLS and YYNGEE. The CDR3 runs 13 residues. This chain's CDR3 is CASSVAPGHEQYF. As DNA, the CDR3 is TGTGCCAGCAGCGTAGCCCCTGGCCACGAGCAGTACTTC.

The chain carries TRBV6-1 and TRBJ1-3, with D maybe TRBD1 (5 bases). Germline loops: CDR1 MNHNS, CDR2 SASEGT. Trimming took 1 base from V and 3 from J, leaving 13 bases between them. The CDR3 totals 16 residues. The CDR3 nucleotides read TGTGCCAGCAGTGAAGACACTACAGGATTTGGAAACACCATATATTTT. Its translation is CASSEDTTGFGNTIYF.

The chain has TRBV6-6 and TRBJ1-5; D is possibly TRBD1 (6 bases). V lost 4 bases and J lost 7, with 17 bases in between. This CDR3 region has 15 residues. Per the germline V gene, CDR1 is MNHNY and CDR2 is SVGAGI (reference sequence). The CDR3 nucleotides read TGTGCCAGCAGTTTTGGGCCGAGGGGGAACCAGCCCCAGCATTTT. Translation: CASSFGPRGNQPQHF.

This chain links TRBV5-6 with TRBJ1-1; 8 bases map to TRBD1. The trim removed 2 bases at V and 3 bases at J, leaving 9 bases unmatched. This CDR3 has 16 amino acids. Germline V gene lookup returns CDR1 SGHDT and CDR2 YYEEEE. The CDR3 is CASSFPGGIVYTEAFF. The CDR3, as DNA: TGTGCCAGCAGCTTCCCAGGGGGCATCGTGTACACTGAAGCTTTCTTT.

The chain joins TRBV4-3 to TRBJ2-3; D might be TRBD1 (6 bases). Germline CDR1 is LGHNA and CDR2 is YSLEER. This CDR3 region has 15 residues. Trimming took off 4 bases at V and 5 bases at J, with 16 bases between the two ends. CDR3 protein: CASSRGHGGGDTQYF. CDR3 coding DNA: TGCGCCAGCAGCCGGGGACACGGAGGAGGAGATACGCAGTATTTT.

This chain connects TRBV4-2 to TRBJ2-7; 11 bases fit TRBD2. The ends lost 0 bases at V and 7 bases at J; junction bases unmatched: 14. Germline CDR1 LGHNA, CDR2 YNFKEQ. The CDR3 is made up of 18 amino acids. Here the CDR3 DNA reads TGTGCCAGCAGCCAAGATGTCAGGGTAGCGGGAGGGGATTTAGAGCAGTACTTC. This gives the protein CASSQDVRVAGGDLEQYF.

V usage is TRBV28 and J usage is TRBJ1-2; 9 bases are shared with TRBD1. The length of the CDR3 is 16 residues. Per the germline V gene, CDR1 is MDHEN and CDR2 is SYDVKM. V lost 5 bases, J lost 4 bases, and 11 bases stayed unmatched. CDR3 loop: CASSLDQTGGGYGYTF. CDR3 coding DNA: TGTGCCAGCAGTCTCGACCAGACAGGGGGAGGCTATGGCTACACCTTC.

This chain uses TRBV28 with TRBJ1-4; TRBD1 is a possible D gene (5 bases). CDR1 is MDHEN and CDR2 is SYDVKM in the germline V gene. The CDR3 has 14 residues. The V end was cut by 7 bases, the J end by 8 bases, with 17 bases between. In nucleotides, the CDR3 is TGTGCCAGCACCAGAGGGCGGGGCTTCGAAAAACTGTTTTTT. Translation gives CASTRGRGFEKLFF.

Turning to this clone: In the same sample, other DNA sequences code for this CDR3. The chain carries TRBV27 and TRBJ2-7, with D maybe TRBD2 (5 bases). V lost 6 bases and J lost 2, with 11 bases in between. The CDR3 spans 13 residues. In germline, CDR1 is MNHEY, CDR2 SMNVEV (reference sequence). Here the CDR3 reads CASSLTAAYEQYF. Here the CDR3 DNA reads TGTGCCAGCAGCCTAACAGCGGCCTACGAGCAGTACTTC.

This sequence joins TRBV7-9 and TRBJ2-1; D ambiguous. Per the germline V gene, CDR1 is SEHNR and CDR2 is FQNEAQ (reference sequence). V lost 5 bases to trimming and J lost 5 bases, with 13 bases between them. This CDR3 comprises 14 residues. The CDR3 sequence is CASSHRVANNEQFF. The CDR3 DNA sequence: TGTGCCAGCAGCCACCGGGTGGCAAACAATGAGCAGTTCTTC.

The V gene is TRBV18, the J gene TRBJ2-7; TRBD1 agrees at 7 bases. Germline CDR1 KGHSH, CDR2 LQKENI. The CDR3 sequence is 15 residues long. Trimming took 6 bases from V and 5 from J; bases not matched to a gene: 13. CDR3: CASSPGVEGAHEQYF. The CDR3 region has the DNA TGTGCCAGCTCCCCCGGGGTTGAGGGGGCACACGAGCAGTACTTC.

This clone showed up just a few times. V usage is TRBV5-6 and J usage is TRBJ2-7, with a weak D call TRBD1 (5 bases). Germline lookup yields CDR1 SGHDT and CDR2 YYEEEE. Deletions cut 4 bases from V and 2 bases from J, with 10 bases between. This CDR3 region has 13 residues. The CDR3 DNA reads as TGTGCCAGCAGCACCGACAGAGCCTACGAGCAGTACTTC. Its protein product is CASSTDRAYEQYF.

The chain is built from TRBV5-1 and TRBJ2-7; TRBD1 might be the D (6 bases). Per germline, CDR1 SGHRS and CDR2 YFSETQ. V lost 4 bases and J 2 bases, leaving 19 bases between the germline ends. This CDR3 region has 16 residues. The CDR3 sequence is CASSQISPGQAYEQYF. As DNA, the CDR3 is TGCGCCAGCAGCCAGATATCACCGGGACAAGCCTACGAGCAGTACTTC. Based on the CDR3 plus reference TRBV5-1 and TRBJ2-7, the full variable domain is KAGVTQTPRYLIKTRGQQVTLSCSPISGHRSVSWYQQTPGQGLQFLFEYFSETQRNKGNFPGRFSGRQFSNSRSEMNVSTLELGDSALYLCASSQISPGQAYEQYFGPGTRLTVT.

This chain connects TRBV5-4 to TRBJ2-5, with TRBD2 identical over 7 bases. Per germline, CDR1 SGHNT and CDR2 YYREEE (reference sequence). This CDR3 has 15 amino acids. V lost 0 bases, J lost 5 bases, and 7 bases stayed unmatched. The CDR3 sequence: CASSLDPGGMETQYF. CDR3 in DNA: TGTGCCAGCAGCTTGGATCCGGGGGGAATGGAGACCCAGTACTTC.

The chain uses TRBV29-1 and TRBJ2-7; 7 nucleotides match TRBD2. Trimming took 4 bases from V and 3 from J; bases not matched to a gene: 12. The length of the CDR3 is 15 residues. Per germline, CDR1 SQVTM and CDR2 ANQGSEA. The CDR3 nucleotides are TGCAGCGTTGCTTGGGGGTCGGGACTACTCTACGAGCAGTACTTC. This codes for CSVAWGSGLLYEQYF.

V gene TRBV5-4 combines with J gene TRBJ1-4; 7 positions agree with TRBD1. The V segment lost 3 bases and the J segment 2 bases; nucleotides outside the gene matches: 4. CDR3 length equals 15 residues. Per germline, CDR1 SGHNT and CDR2 YYREEE (reference sequence). CDR3 region: CASSSRGRTNEKLFF. CDR3 DNA sequence: TGTGCCAGCAGCTCCAGGGGGAGGACTAATGAAAAACTGTTTTTT.

This chain links TRBV2 with TRBJ2-1, with 11 bases identical to TRBD2. This CDR3 is built from 15 residues. Germline-derived CDR1 and CDR2 are SNHLY and FYNNEI. The V gene end was trimmed by 5 bases and the J gene end by 4 bases; junction bases not matched to a gene: 4. The CDR3 region is CASSFGTSGYNEQFF. The CDR3 coding sequence is TGTGCCAGCAGTTTCGGGACTAGCGGATACAATGAGCAGTTCTTC.

The gene calls are TRBV5-6 and TRBJ2-7; TRBD2 matches at 7 bases. This CDR3 has 14 residues. V gave up 4 bases and J gave up 4 bases; unmatched junction bases: 8. Germline CDR1 reads SGHDT; CDR2 reads YYEEEE. For the CDR3, the DNA is TGTGCCAGCAGCGATGGACTAGTTTTTTACGAGCAGTACTTC. Its translation is CASSDGLVFYEQYF. Supplemented by reference TRBV5-6 and TRBJ2-7, the full variable domain reads DAGVTQSPTHLIKTRGQQVTLRCSPKSGHDTVSWYQQALGQGPQFIFQYYEEEERQRGNFPDRFSGHQFPNYSSELNVNALLLGDSALYLCASSDGLVFYEQYFGPGTRLTVT.

The chain recombines TRBV2 with TRBJ2-7, with 8 bases identical to TRBD1. Germline loops: CDR1 SNHLY, CDR2 FYNNEI. Trimming cost V 10 bases and J 5 bases; bases outside gene matches: 10. The CDR3 is 13 residues long. The CDR3: CATSDRVGDEQYF. The DNA of the CDR3 is TGTGCCACCTCGGACAGGGTTGGTGACGAGCAGTACTTC.

The chain is built from TRBV18 and TRBJ2-5, with 7 bases identical to TRBD2. Germline lookup yields CDR1 KGHSH and CDR2 LQKENI. The CDR3 is made up of 13 amino acids. Losses at the gene ends were 3 bases for V and 5 bases for J; bases not matched to a gene: 3. CDR3 in DNA: TGTGCCAGCTCACCGGGAGCGGGGGAGACCCAGTACTTC. Protein: CASSPGAGETQYF.

This rearrangement joins TRBV25-1 to TRBJ1-1; D gene uncertain. This CDR3 contains 14 residues. V lost 6 bases to trimming and J lost 0 bases, with 11 bases between them. Germline V lookup: CDR1 MGHDK, CDR2 SYGVNS. In DNA form, the CDR3 reads TGTGCCAGCAGCCGAGCAGGTCTGAACACTGAAGCTTTCTTT. As protein: CASSRAGLNTEAFF.

J is TRBJ2-1 and V is TRBV7-2; 8 positions match TRBD2. The CDR3 spans 16 residues. Germline V gene data show CDR1 as SGHTA and CDR2 as FQGNSA. V was clipped by 4 bases and J by 3 bases; unmatched bases: 8. DNA of the CDR3: TGTGCCAGCAGCTCCCTCGGCGGGAGGCTCTACAATGAGCAGTTCTTC. Encoded protein: CASSSLGGRLYNEQFF.

This clone has only one observation. This sequence joins TRBV5-1 and TRBJ1-2; 9 bases line up with TRBD1. The J segment lost 8 bases and the V segment lost 5 bases, leaving 10 bases of the junction unmatched. The CDR3 sequence is 14 residues long. In germline, CDR1 is SGHRS, CDR2 YFSETQ. The CDR3 sequence: CASRSGTGYSGYTF. The DNA of the CDR3 is TGCGCCAGCAGGTCCGGGACAGGGTATTCCGGCTACACCTTC.

The chain recombines TRBV25-1 with TRBJ1-4; no definite D call. The CDR3 sequence is 14 residues long. Germline V gene sequence: CDR1 MGHDK, CDR2 SYGVNS. Trimming left V 5 bases short and J 7 bases short, with 14 bases between. CDR3 sequence reads: CASSSKTSSEKLFF. The DNA of the CDR3 is TGTGCCAGCAGTTCGAAAACTTCAAGTGAAAAACTGTTTTTT.

The chain employs TRBV5-4 and TRBJ2-1, with D perhaps matching TRBD1 (6 bases). Trimming removed 4 bases at V and 6 bases at J, with 17 bases between. Germline V CDR1 and CDR2: SGHNT, YYREEE (reference sequence). This CDR3 comprises 15 residues. Here the CDR3 reads CASSGEQGSGNEQFF. CDR3 nucleotide sequence: TGTGCCAGCAGCGGGGAACAGGGTTCGGGCAATGAGCAGTTCTTC.

The V call is TRBV7-3, the J call TRBJ2-7, with TRBD2 identical over 13 bases. Per the germline V gene, CDR1 is SGHTA and CDR2 is FQGTGA. The CDR3 length is 19 residues. After removal of 8 bases from V and 0 bases from J, the junction contained 16 bases not matched to a gene. CDR3 loop: CASVRVTSGGIQSSYEQYF. The CDR3 DNA is TGTGCCAGCGTAAGGGTGACTAGCGGGGGGATTCAGAGCTCCTACGAGCAGTACTTC.